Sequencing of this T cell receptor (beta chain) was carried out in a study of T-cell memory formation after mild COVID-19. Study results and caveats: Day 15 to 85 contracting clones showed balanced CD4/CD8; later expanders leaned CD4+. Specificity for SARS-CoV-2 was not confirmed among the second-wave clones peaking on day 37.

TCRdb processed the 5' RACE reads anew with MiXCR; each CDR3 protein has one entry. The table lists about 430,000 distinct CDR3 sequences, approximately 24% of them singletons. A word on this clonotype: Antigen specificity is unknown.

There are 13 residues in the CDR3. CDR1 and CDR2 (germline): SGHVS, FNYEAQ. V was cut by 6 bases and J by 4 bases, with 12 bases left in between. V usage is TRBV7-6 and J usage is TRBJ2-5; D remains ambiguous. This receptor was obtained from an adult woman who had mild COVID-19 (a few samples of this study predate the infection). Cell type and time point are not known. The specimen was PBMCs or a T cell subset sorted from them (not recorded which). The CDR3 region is CASRSPPGETQYF. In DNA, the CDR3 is TGTGCCAGCAGATCCCCCCCGGGAGAGACCCAGTACTTC.